The rows below give T cell receptor beta chains drawn from one sample of a study of T cell repertoires in cytomegalovirus infection. TCRdb re-analysed the reads in MiXCR, keeping a single row per CDR3 protein. The table shows roughly 570,000 distinct CDR3 sequences, with about 39% occurring only once. No antigen has been assigned to these receptors. The sample in question was cultured PBMCs, obtained from culture after CMV antigen stimulation. The receptor source for this set is a human donor in good health (CMV status not recorded). Some clones in this sample may be carry-over from other donors' samples. CDR3s include the opening cysteine and the closing phenylalanine or tryptophan. D genes are given only for firm matches. Where a row states a size, it is once, few, many or the class of an expanded clone; other rows omit it.

D gene: NA
clone size: NA
J gene: TRBJ2-2
V gene: TRBV12-3/TRBV12-4
CDR3 DNA: TGTGCCAGCAGTAGACGACCGGGACCCCTATCCGGGGAGCTGTTTTTT
CDR3 protein: CASSRRPGPLSGELFF

D gene: NA
clone size: NA
J gene: TRBJ1-5
V gene: TRBV6-2/TRBV6-3
CDR3 DNA: TGTGCCGTCCGTCGGGGGGAAGAGGAGCCCCAGCATTTT
CDR3 protein: CAVRRGEEEPQHF

D gene: TRBD2
clone size: NA
J gene: TRBJ2-5
V gene: TRBV11-2
CDR3 DNA: TGTGCCAGCAGCTTGACTAGCGGGACGGGGGAGACCCAGTACTTC
CDR3 protein: CASSLTSGTGETQYF

D gene: TRBD1
clone size: NA
J gene: TRBJ2-7
V gene: TRBV7-9
CDR3 DNA: TGTGCCAGCAGCTTAGGAGTGGGGACAGGGGCGTTGGACGAGCAGTACTTC
CDR3 protein: CASSLGVGTGALDEQYF

D gene: NA
clone size: NA
J gene: TRBJ2-7
V gene: TRBV5-1
CDR3 DNA: TGCGCCAGCAGCTTGGGGATGGGCTCCAGGCCCTCCTACGAGCAGTACTTC
CDR3 protein: CASSLGMGSRPSYEQYF

D gene: NA
clone size: NA
J gene: TRBJ1-1
V gene: TRBV11-1
CDR3 DNA: TGTGCCAGCAGCTTTTACGTGAACACTGAAGCTTTCTTT
CDR3 protein: CASSFYVNTEAFF

D gene: TRBD2
clone size: NA
J gene: TRBJ2-3
V gene: TRBV7-2
CDR3 DNA: TGTGCCAGCAGCGTAGGCGCGGGACTAGCGGGGGCTTCAGATACGCAGTATTTT
CDR3 protein: CASSVGAGLAGASDTQYF

D gene: NA
clone size: NA
J gene: TRBJ2-3
V gene: TRBV7-7
CDR3 DNA: TGTGCCAGCAGCCACACTAGTACAGATACGCAGTATTTT
CDR3 protein: CASSHTSTDTQYF

D gene: NA
clone size: few
J gene: TRBJ1-2
V gene: TRBV5-1
CDR3 DNA: TGCGCCAGCAGCCACGGTCGGGGGCGGATTGATGGCTACACCTTC
CDR3 protein: CASSHGRGRIDGYTF

D gene: NA
clone size: few
J gene: TRBJ1-1
V gene: TRBV6-1
CDR3 DNA: TGTGCCAGCAGTCCTCTCCGTGAGGGAGAAGCTTTCTTT
CDR3 protein: CASSPLREGEAFF

D gene: NA
clone size: NA
J gene: TRBJ2-1
V gene: TRBV5-1
CDR3 DNA: TGCGCCAGTGGATTGGGGTCCTACAATGAGCAGTTCTTC
CDR3 protein: CASGLGSYNEQFF

D gene: TRBD1
clone size: few
J gene: TRBJ1-1
V gene: TRBV6-8
CDR3 DNA: TGTGCCAGCAGTTACTCGGGGACAGGGGGCCGGATCACTGAAGCTTTCTTT
CDR3 protein: CASSYSGTGGRITEAFF

D gene: NA
clone size: NA
J gene: TRBJ2-1
V gene: TRBV5-4
CDR3 DNA: TGTGCCAGCAGCTTATCGGACGCCCCGGGCGGGCAGTTCTTC
CDR3 protein: CASSLSDAPGGQFF

D gene: TRBD2
clone size: few
J gene: TRBJ2-4
V gene: TRBV7-2
CDR3 DNA: TGTGCCAGCAGCTTAGCCGGGACTAGTAGCGATCAGTACTTC
CDR3 protein: CASSLAGTSSDQYF

D gene: NA
clone size: once
J gene: TRBJ2-3
V gene: TRBV5-1
CDR3 DNA: TGCGCCAGCAGCACCTTCAGCACAGATACGCAGTATTTT
CDR3 protein: CASSTFSTDTQYF

D gene: NA
clone size: NA
J gene: TRBJ1-2
V gene: TRBV6-5
CDR3 DNA: TGTGCCAGCAGTTATGGGACGGTTAAAAGTGGCTACACCTTC
CDR3 protein: CASSYGTVKSGYTF

D gene: NA
clone size: few
J gene: TRBJ1-6
V gene: TRBV25-1
CDR3 DNA: TGTGCCAGCAGTGCCCCCATCCGGGGGTCACCCCTCCACTTT
CDR3 protein: CASSAPIRGSPLHF

D gene: TRBD1
clone size: few
J gene: TRBJ1-4
V gene: TRBV7-9
CDR3 DNA: TGTGCCTCCCAGGGGGCGGGTGAAAAACTGTTTTTT
CDR3 protein: CASQGAGEKLFF

D gene: NA
clone size: NA
J gene: TRBJ1-5
V gene: TRBV19
CDR3 DNA: TGTGCCAGTAGTTCTCCTTCAGGGGGCAATCAGCCCCAGCATTTT
CDR3 protein: CASSSPSGGNQPQHF

D gene: NA
clone size: few
J gene: TRBJ1-2
V gene: TRBV2
CDR3 DNA: TGTGCCAGCAGTCGGGACAACGAAGGATATGGCTACACCTTC
CDR3 protein: CASSRDNEGYGYTF

D gene: NA
clone size: NA
J gene: TRBJ1-6
V gene: TRBV3-1
CDR3 DNA: TGTGCCAGCAGCCAAGAGCGGGCAGGGGTTTCACCCCTCCACTTT
CDR3 protein: CASSQERAGVSPLHF

D gene: NA
clone size: NA
J gene: TRBJ1-1
V gene: TRBV12-3/TRBV12-4
CDR3 DNA: TGTGCCAGCAGTTTTGGGGGGAGGGGGACTGAAGCTTTCTTT
CDR3 protein: CASSFGGRGTEAFF

D gene: TRBD1
clone size: many
J gene: TRBJ1-2
V gene: TRBV4-2
CDR3 DNA: TGTGCCAGCAGCCCTCCCGGGACAGGGACCTATGGCTACACCTTC
CDR3 protein: CASSPPGTGTYGYTF

D gene: TRBD2
clone size: NA
J gene: TRBJ2-7
V gene: TRBV7-2
CDR3 DNA: TGTGCCAGCAGCTTAAGACTAGCAGACTCCTACGAGCAGTACTTC
CDR3 protein: CASSLRLADSYEQYF

D gene: TRBD1
clone size: few
J gene: TRBJ1-3
V gene: TRBV12-3/TRBV12-4
CDR3 DNA: TGTGCCAGCAGTATGGACAGGAGCCTCTATGGAAACACCATATATTTT
CDR3 protein: CASSMDRSLYGNTIYF

D gene: NA
clone size: NA
J gene: TRBJ1-5
V gene: TRBV20-1
CDR3 DNA: TGCAGTGCTAGAGATCTGGCGGATCAGCCCCAGCATTTT
CDR3 protein: CSARDLADQPQHF

D gene: TRBD2
clone size: few
J gene: TRBJ2-7
V gene: TRBV7-8
CDR3 DNA: TGTGCCAGCAGCTATAACCCGGGACTAGCTGGCGAGCAGTACTTC
CDR3 protein: CASSYNPGLAGEQYF

D gene: NA
clone size: NA
J gene: TRBJ2-5
V gene: TRBV3-1
CDR3 DNA: TGTGCCAGCAGCCCTGGTGGGTCGGTGGAGACCCAGTACTTC
CDR3 protein: CASSPGGSVETQYF

D gene: NA
clone size: few
J gene: TRBJ2-7
V gene: TRBV19
CDR3 DNA: TGTGCCACCGCTCGGGACAACTCCTACGAGCAGTACTTC
CDR3 protein: CATARDNSYEQYF

D gene: TRBD1
clone size: many
J gene: TRBJ2-1
V gene: TRBV7-2
CDR3 DNA: TGTGCCAGCAGCCCTCGACAGGGTAATGAGCAGTTCTTC
CDR3 protein: CASSPRQGNEQFF

D gene: NA
clone size: NA
J gene: TRBJ1-2
V gene: TRBV7-2
CDR3 DNA: TGTGCCAGCAGCGCCGGGACGCACTATGGCTACACCTTC
CDR3 protein: CASSAGTHYGYTF

D gene: TRBD2
clone size: few
J gene: TRBJ2-3
V gene: TRBV12-3/TRBV12-4
CDR3 DNA: TGTGCCAGCAGTGCCCGGGGGGCAGATACGCAGTATTTT
CDR3 protein: CASSARGADTQYF